This entry lists 30 T cell receptor beta chains sequenced from one sample in a study of cytotoxic CD8 clonotypes in ibrutinib-treated CLL. Sequencing used immunoSEQ multiplex PCR; TCRdb keeps in-frame clones, though not all of them. This sample has 200,000 to 250,000 clones; roughly 79% occur once, and the top ten carry about an eighth. Sequences were derived from PBMCs, sampled after 12 months of ibrutinib treatment. The origin of the receptors is a human donor with chronic lymphocytic leukemia.

V gene TRBV7-9 combines with J gene TRBJ2-3; 13 bases line up with TRBD2. Germline CDR1 SEHNR, CDR2 FQNEAQ (reference sequence). The CDR3 contains 19 residues. The V and J ends lost 5 bases and 2 bases, in that order; junction bases with no gene match: 13. As DNA, the CDR3 is TGTGCCAGCAGCACGACCGGGACTAGCGGGGAGGGTTTCACAGATACGCAGTATTTT. Amino acid sequence: CASSTTGTSGEGFTDTQYF.

This clone was observed a handful of times. The chain is built from TRBV7-2 and TRBJ1-2; D is perhaps TRBD1 (5 bases). CDR1 and CDR2 (germline): SGHTA, FQGNSA. The V end lost 5 bases, the J end lost 7 bases, and 20 bases lay between the germline ends. The CDR3 consists of 15 residues. CDR3 sequence: CASSLGVFGQGGYTF. The DNA for the CDR3 is TGTGCCAGCAGCCTAGGAGTTTTCGGGCAGGGTGGCTACACCTTC.

The genes are TRBV11-2 and TRBJ1-1, with a weak D call TRBD1 (6 bases). Germline CDR1 and CDR2: SGHAT and FQNNGV. The CDR3 is made up of 18 amino acids. Trimming took 6 bases from V and 3 from J, leaving 26 bases between them. The CDR3 bases are TGTGCCAGCAGGCCCGGGGGGGCAGGGTGGATACGGGACACTGAAGCTTTCTTT. Its translation: CASRPGGAGWIRDTEAFF.

This sequence joins TRBV2 and TRBJ2-5; D is undetermined. Germline values: CDR1 SNHLY, CDR2 FYNNEI. V shed 10 bases and J shed 8 bases, with 17 bases lying between them. This CDR3 is built from 12 residues. In DNA, the CDR3 is TGTGCCACCCTCCAAACGACTCCAACCCAGTACTTC. It specifies CATLQTTPTQYF.

The genes are TRBV9 and TRBJ1-2; the D gene is possibly TRBD1 (5 bases). Trimming pared 0 bases from V and 2 bases from J, leaving 14 bases between. CDR3 length: 16 residues. Looked up from germline, CDR1 is SGDLS and CDR2 is YYNGEE. The CDR3 sequence: CASSVDKGRLNYGYTF. The CDR3 bases are TGTGCCAGCAGCGTAGACAAGGGGCGCCTCAACTATGGCTACACCTTC.

CDR3 in DNA: TGTGCCAGCAGCTCCCCCGGGACAGGGTTTTTCGGGCAGTACTTC. It specifies CASSSPGTGFFGQYF. J is TRBJ2-7 and V is TRBV14, with 9 bases lining up with TRBD1. The trim removed 5 bases at V and 9 bases at J, leaving 14 bases unmatched. The CDR3 is 15 amino acids. CDR1 SGHDN and CDR2 FVKESK come from the germline V gene.

The gene calls are TRBV19 and TRBJ1-2; 9 positions agree with TRBD1. This CDR3 contains 13 residues. From germline, CDR1 is LNHDA and CDR2 SQIVND (reference sequence). Trimming removed 11 bases from V and 4 bases from J; junction bases left unmatched: 8. The CDR3 nucleotides read TGTGCCGCCAAGGCGGGACAGGGCTATGGCTACACCTTC. Translated, it gives CAAKAGQGYGYTF.

The V gene is TRBV6-4, the J gene TRBJ2-1; 13 nucleotides agree with TRBD2. This CDR3 spans 15 amino acids. The germline V gene has CDR1 MRHNA and CDR2 SNTAGT. The trim removed 4 bases at V and 8 bases at J, leaving 5 bases unmatched. CDR3 DNA: TGTGCCAGCAGTGGGACTAGCGGGAGTAAAGATGAGCAGTTCTTC. This gives the protein CASSGTSGSKDEQFF.

This clone was counted many times. The chain uses TRBV27 and TRBJ2-7; TRBD1 agrees at 8 bases. The CDR3 is 14 residues long. V lost 3 bases, J lost 3 bases, and 4 bases stayed unmatched. Germline lookup yields CDR1 MNHEY and CDR2 SMNVEV (reference sequence). CDR3 sequence (DNA): TGTGCCAGCAGTTTGGGGGACAGGTTCTACGAGCAGTACTTC. Translated: CASSLGDRFYEQYF.

This clone was seen a handful of times. The chain is built from TRBV2 and TRBJ2-2; a weak D match, TRBD2 (5 bases). Looked up from germline, CDR1 is SNHLY and CDR2 is FYNNEI. CDR3 size: 13 residues. V was trimmed by 6 bases and J by 5 bases, leaving 10 bases between them. The CDR3 DNA is TGTGCCAGCAGGCCGACTATTACCGGGGAGCTGTTTTTT. Protein product: CASRPTITGELFF.

The chain recombines TRBV2 with TRBJ2-3; D is perhaps TRBD2 (6 bases). The CDR3 is 15 residues long. V lost 5 bases to trimming and J lost 2 bases, with 14 bases between them. CDR1 SNHLY and CDR2 FYNNEI come from the germline V gene. The CDR3 loop is CASSPAGPFTDTQYF. CDR3 coding DNA: TGTGCCAGCAGTCCCGCGGGGCCCTTCACAGATACGCAGTATTTT.

The chain recombines TRBV27 with TRBJ2-1, with 11 bases matching TRBD2. The CDR3 totals 14 residues. Unmatched junction bases numbered 3, after V lost 6 bases and J lost 5 bases. Per the germline V gene, CDR1 is MNHEY and CDR2 is SMNVEV (reference sequence). The CDR3 DNA is TGTGCCAGCAGCTCTAGCGGGGGGAACAATGAGCAGTTCTTC. It codes for CASSSSGGNNEQFF.

This chain joins TRBV6-5 and TRBJ1-1; a possible D gene is TRBD1 (5 bases). The V end was cut by 4 bases, the J end by 8 bases, with 8 bases between. The CDR3 loop spans 11 amino acids. Per the germline V gene, CDR1 is MNHEY and CDR2 is SVGAGI. The CDR3: CASSWDGEAFF. The CDR3 nucleotides read TGTGCCAGCAGTTGGGACGGCGAAGCTTTCTTT.

V is TRBV28 and J is TRBJ2-7; 10 positions agree with TRBD1. CDR3 length: 16 amino acids. Germline CDR1 is MDHEN and CDR2 is SYDVKM. Trimming removed 3 bases from V and 4 bases from J; junction bases left unmatched: 9. CDR3 in DNA: TGTGCCAGCAGTTTGTCAGACAGGGGGCATTTATACGAGCAGTACTTC. Amino acids: CASSLSDRGHLYEQYF.

V gene TRBV19 combines with J gene TRBJ1-1; D gene ambiguous. The V and J ends lost 5 bases and 1 base respectively, with 11 bases between them. This CDR3 has 14 residues. Germline values: CDR1 LNHDA, CDR2 SQIVND (reference sequence). The CDR3 sequence is CASSWFTSNTEAFF. As DNA, the CDR3 is TGTGCCAGTAGTTGGTTTACTTCGAACACTGAAGCTTTCTTT.

To note about this clone: One junction end disagrees with the germline gene, perhaps due to a read error. This chain uses TRBV5-6 with TRBJ2-7; tentative D call: TRBD1 (5 bases). CDR1 is SGHDT, CDR2 YYEEEE, per germline. The CDR3 has 13 residues. The CDR3 reads CASSLGDSYIPLF. The CDR3 bases are TGTGCCAGCAGCTTGGGTGACAGTTACATACCGCTCTTC. The whole variable domain, remainder taken from reference TRBV5-6 and TRBJ2-7, is DAGVTQSPTHLIKTRGQQVTLRCSPKSGHDTVSWYQQALGQGPQFIFQYYEEEERQRGNFPDRFSGHQFPNYSSELNVNALLLGDSALYLCASSLGDSYIPLFGPGTRLTVT.

V usage is TRBV6-1 and J usage is TRBJ2-7, with D possibly TRBD1 on 5 matching bases. Germline-derived CDR1 and CDR2 are MNHNS and SASEGT. The CDR3 length is 12 residues. Trimming took off 6 bases at V and 3 bases at J, with 9 bases between the two ends. CDR3 nucleotides: TGTGCCAGCAGATGGCAGGGCTACGAGCAGTACTTC. This codes for CASRWQGYEQYF.

The V call is TRBV25-1, the J call TRBJ1-5, with D perhaps TRBD1 (5 bases). The CDR3 has 14 amino acids. CDR1 is MGHDK and CDR2 is SYGVNS in the germline V gene. V dropped 2 bases and J dropped 3 bases, with 8 bases sitting between them. The chain's CDR3 is CASSEAGPNQPQHF. As DNA, the CDR3 is TGTGCCAGCAGTGAAGCGGGACCCAATCAGCCCCAGCATTTT.

The table lists this clone with a few counts. This rearrangement joins TRBV11-2 to TRBJ1-2; 7 nucleotides agree with TRBD1. Germline lookup yields CDR1 SGHAT and CDR2 FQNNGV. This CDR3 has 13 amino acids. Trimming cost V 6 bases and J 3 bases; bases outside gene matches: 4. The CDR3 reads CASSEGTDYGYTF. DNA for the CDR3: TGTGCCAGCAGTGAAGGGACAGACTATGGCTACACCTTC.

The V call is TRBV6-6, the J call TRBJ1-4; 9 bases line up with TRBD1. The germline CDR1 and CDR2 sequences are MNHNY and SVGAGI (reference sequence). This CDR3 spans 16 amino acids. With V trimmed by 5 bases and J by 3 bases, 7 bases remained unmatched. The CDR3 bases are TGTGCCAGCAGTCCGTCTTACAGGGGGCCTAATGAAAAACTGTTTTTT. It translates to CASSPSYRGPNEKLFF.

This chain joins TRBV15 and TRBJ2-7; D might be TRBD1 (6 bases). Between the trimmed V and J ends, which lost 3 bases and 1 base, there was a span of 10 bases. Per germline, CDR1 LNHNV and CDR2 YYDKDF (reference sequence). The CDR3 is 14 residues long. The CDR3 nucleotides read TGTGCCACCAGCAGGGACAGTGGTTCCTACGAGCAGTACTTC. Translated: CATSRDSGSYEQYF.

Only a few counts were recorded for this clone. This chain connects TRBV7-8 to TRBJ1-1; D is unclear. Germline V gene lookup returns CDR1 SGHVS and CDR2 FQNEAQ. V was clipped by 3 bases and J by 1 base, with 18 bases between them. CDR3 size: 17 residues. The CDR3 is CASSFQAVGISNTEAFF. The CDR3 DNA follows: TGTGCCAGCAGCTTTCAGGCTGTTGGTATTTCGAACACTGAAGCTTTCTTT. The full variable domain, in which reference TRBV7-8 and TRBJ1-1 provide the parts outside the CDR3, is GAGVSQSPRYKVAKRGQDVALRCDPISGHVSLFWYQQALGQGPEFLTYFQNEAQLDKSGLPSDRFFAERPEGSVSTLKIQRTQQEDSAVYLCASSFQAVGISNTEAFFGQGTRLTVV.

The chain links TRBV5-1 to TRBJ2-7, with D possibly TRBD1 on 6 matching bases. Per the germline V gene, CDR1 is SGHRS and CDR2 is YFSETQ. The CDR3 spans 15 residues. V was pared by 1 base and J by 0 bases, with 11 bases between. The CDR3 DNA follows: TGCGCCAGCAGCTTGAGTCAGGGGAGCTCCTACGAGCAGTACTTC. Protein sequence: CASSLSQGSSYEQYF.

This chain connects TRBV6-5 to TRBJ2-3; 7 nucleotides align to TRBD1. Germline trimming cut 4 bases from V and 2 bases from J; bases unmatched to any gene: 3. CDR1 is MNHEY and CDR2 is SVGAGI in the germline V gene. The CDR3 sequence is 14 residues long. Written as DNA, the CDR3 is TGTGCCAGCAGTTTGGGACAGCCCACAGATACGCAGTATTTT. This sequence encodes CASSLGQPTDTQYF.

This CDR3 is CASRLRDTEAFF. For the CDR3, the DNA is TGTGCCAGCAGACTCAGGGACACTGAAGCTTTCTTT. The chain uses TRBV28 and TRBJ1-1; weak D call: TRBD1 (5 bases). This CDR3 is 12 amino acids long. The germline CDR1 and CDR2 sequences are MDHEN and SYDVKM. Trimming cost V 6 bases and J 3 bases, with 8 bases left between them.

The DNA of the CDR3 is TGCAGCGTTGGGGTCGTAAACTACAATGAGCAGTTCTTC. This encodes CSVGVVNYNEQFF. The chain combines TRBV29-1 with TRBJ2-1; D gene uncertain. Germline V gene lookup returns CDR1 SQVTM and CDR2 ANQGSEA. The CDR3 has 13 residues. V lost 4 bases and J 3 bases, leaving 10 bases between the germline ends.

The rearrangement links TRBV5-1 to TRBJ1-3; 8 positions match TRBD1. After removal of 4 bases from V and 0 bases from J, the junction contained 6 bases not matched to a gene. The CDR3 runs 16 residues. The V gene's germline CDR1 is SGHRS and CDR2 YFSETQ. The CDR3 coding sequence is TGCGCCAGCAGCCGGCCGGACAGGGCCTCTGGAAACACCATATATTTT. This translates into CASSRPDRASGNTIYF.

The rearrangement joins TRBV19 to TRBJ2-2; D is ambiguous. The CDR3 contains 13 residues. The V end was cut by 7 bases, the J end by 1 base, with 7 bases between. CDR1 is LNHDA, CDR2 SQIVND, per germline (reference sequence). In DNA form, the CDR3 reads TGTGCCAGTAACAACTTGAACACCGGGGAGCTGTTTTTT. The encoded protein is CASNNLNTGELFF.

This clone occurred a few times. The chain recombines TRBV11-2 with TRBJ2-3, with TRBD2 identical over 7 bases. V dropped 2 bases and J dropped 2; count of bases not matched to a gene: 4. CDR1 SGHAT and CDR2 FQNNGV come from the germline V gene. The CDR3 extends over 15 amino acids. DNA of the CDR3: TGTGCCAGCAGCTTAATAGCGGGCCCCACAGATACGCAGTATTTT. It yields the protein CASSLIAGPTDTQYF.

V and J are TRBV10-2 and TRBJ1-2, with D unclear. This CDR3 region has 12 residues. V was clipped by 8 bases and J by 8 bases, with 15 bases between them. Germline assignment: CDR1 WSHSY and CDR2 SAAADI. This CDR3 reads CASGFGSSGYTF. The CDR3 bases are TGCGCCAGCGGGTTCGGGTCCAGCGGCTACACCTTC.